One and the same sample provided the 30 T cell receptor beta chains below, sequenced in a study of T cell repertoires in cytomegalovirus infection. TCRdb processed the reads anew with MiXCR; each CDR3 protein has one entry. The data show approximately 590,000 distinct CDR3 sequences, with just under 40% seen just once and about half held by the top ten. Their target antigens are unknown. The sample consisted of cultured PBMCs, taken from culture after CMV antigen stimulation. Receptor source: a human donor in good health (CMV status not recorded). Some clones in this sample may be carry-over from other donors' samples.

The chain combines TRBV12-3 or TRBV12-4 with TRBJ2-3; 8 bases map to TRBD2. V trimming: 2 bases; J trimming: 6 bases; junction bases outside the gene matches: 7. This CDR3 comprises 15 residues. The CDR3 nucleotides read TGTGCCAGCAGTTTATTTGCGGGAGGAGGTGATACGCAGTATTTT. Translated, it gives CASSLFAGGGDTQYF.

This clonotype was found a few times. One junction end disagrees with the germline gene, perhaps due to a read error. V gene TRBV7-9 combines with J gene TRBJ2-4; 10 bases are a match to TRBD2. The CDR3 is 13 amino acids. Germline V gene data show CDR1 as SEHNR and CDR2 as FQNEAQ (reference sequence). In DNA form, the CDR3 reads TGTGCCAGCAGTTTAGCGGGAGGTAACATTCAGTACTTC. Residues: CASSLAGGNIQYF.

This sequence joins TRBV7-2 and TRBJ2-7; 8 bases line up with TRBD2. The V segment lost 1 base and the J segment 7 bases; nucleotides outside the gene matches: 12. The CDR3 runs 16 residues. Germline V lookup: CDR1 SGHTA, CDR2 FQGNSA. In DNA form, the CDR3 reads TGTGCCAGCAGCTTAGGGATTAGCGGGACCTCGGGGGAGCAGTACTTC. It yields the protein CASSLGISGTSGEQYF. The full variable domain, with the rest looked up from reference TRBV7-2 and TRBJ2-7, is GAGVSQSPSNKVTEKGKDVELRCDPISGHTALYWYRQSLGQGLEFLIYFQGNSAPDKSGLPSDRFSAERTGGSVSTLTIQRTQQEDSAVYLCASSLGISGTSGEQYFGPGTRLTVT.

V is TRBV6-2 or TRBV6-3 and J is TRBJ2-3, with 10 bases identical to TRBD1. Looked up from germline, CDR1 is MNHEY and CDR2 is SVGEGT. The J segment lost 11 bases and the V segment lost 0 bases, leaving 14 bases of the junction unmatched. This CDR3 is built from 17 residues. CDR3 DNA sequence: TGTGCCAGCAGTTACTCGAGGGACAGGGGCCCTCTTGGAGTGCAGTATTTT. Translated: CASSYSRDRGPLGVQYF.

The genes are TRBV19 and TRBJ2-7; the D gene is possibly TRBD2 (6 bases). Germline CDR1 reads LNHDA; CDR2 reads SQIVND (reference sequence). The length of the CDR3 is 14 residues. V lost 7 bases and J lost 4, with 17 bases in between. CDR3 sequence: CASKKYSGGYEQYF. DNA for the CDR3: TGTGCCAGTAAGAAGTACAGCGGAGGGTACGAGCAGTACTTC. Combining the CDR3 with reference TRBV19 and TRBJ2-7 gives the whole variable domain DGGITQSPKYLFRKEGQNVTLSCEQNLNHDAMYWYRQDPGQGLRLIYYSQIVNDFQKGDIAEGYSVSREKKESFPLTVTSAQKNPTAFYLCASKKYSGGYEQYFGPGTRLTVT.

The V and J genes are TRBV5-1 and TRBJ2-3; weak D call: TRBD2 (6 bases). The V and J ends lost 7 bases and 2 bases respectively, with 20 bases between them. The CDR3 is 16 amino acids. Germline CDR1 reads SGHRS; CDR2 reads YFSETQ. The DNA of the CDR3 is TGCGCCAGCGGCGCTGCTCCCGCGGGGTACACAGATACGCAGTATTTT. The encoded protein is CASGAAPAGYTDTQYF.

The rearrangement links TRBV12-3 or TRBV12-4 to TRBJ2-2, with 7 positions matching TRBD1. V was clipped by 3 bases and J by 3 bases; unmatched bases: 4. The CDR3 spans 15 residues. Here the CDR3 reads CASSLGDRDTGELFF. The CDR3 bases are TGTGCCAGCAGTTTGGGCGACAGGGACACCGGGGAGCTGTTTTTT.

This sequence joins TRBV12-3 or TRBV12-4 and TRBJ1-2; TRBD1 matches at 8 bases. The trim removed 6 bases at V and 7 bases at J, leaving 10 bases unmatched. The CDR3 extends over 14 amino acids. In nucleotides, the CDR3 is TGTGCCAGCAGCCCCCGACAGGGGACGGGTGGCTACACCTTC. Amino acids: CASSPRQGTGGYTF.

The genes are TRBV2 and TRBJ2-3; D is tentatively TRBD1 or TRBD2 (6 bases each). Trimming took off 9 bases at V and 0 bases at J, with 16 bases between the two ends. There are 15 residues in the CDR3. Germline CDR1 SNHLY, CDR2 FYNNEI. CDR3 sequence reads: CASAVTGASTDTQYF. The CDR3 DNA reads TGTGCCAGTGCAGTGACGGGGGCAAGCACAGATACGCAGTATTTT.

The chain joins TRBV12-3 or TRBV12-4 to TRBJ2-4; D may match TRBD1 or TRBD2 (5 bases each). The CDR3 has 15 residues. Trimming took 7 bases from V and 7 from J, leaving 20 bases between them. The CDR3 sequence is CASTLGTRVRNIQYF. Here the CDR3 DNA reads TGTGCCAGCACCTTAGGGACGAGGGTTCGGAACATTCAGTACTTC.

The chain has TRBV20-1 and TRBJ2-7, with D possibly TRBD1 on 6 matching bases. V lost 1 base and J lost 3, with 13 bases in between. The germline V gene has CDR1 DFQATT and CDR2 SNEGSKA (reference sequence). The CDR3 consists of 14 residues. Here the CDR3 DNA reads TGCAGTGCTAGAGTGGGCAGGGGATACTACGAGCAGTACTTC. Translated: CSARVGRGYYEQYF.

A few counts support this clonotype. The genes are TRBV6-5 and TRBJ1-1; the D gene is possibly TRBD1 (5 bases). CDR1 and CDR2 (germline): MNHEY, SVGAGI. V lost 10 bases and J 3 bases, leaving 15 bases between the germline ends. This CDR3 comprises 13 residues. The CDR3 sequence: CATTRGGDTEAFF. The CDR3 bases are TGTGCCACCACAAGGGGTGGTGACACTGAAGCTTTCTTT.

The V call is TRBV4-3, the J call TRBJ2-2; 7 bases map to TRBD2. Germline CDR1 and CDR2: LGHNA and YSLEER. The junction had 11 bases not matched to a gene; V was cut back by 0 bases and J by 16 bases. This CDR3 has 14 amino acids. The CDR3 DNA reads TGCGCCAGCAGCCAAGACGTGCGGAGCGGGAAGTGGTTTTTT. Translation gives CASSQDVRSGKWFF.

The chain combines TRBV28 with TRBJ2-5; D is uncertain. The CDR3 is 16 residues long. From germline, CDR1 is MDHEN and CDR2 SYDVKM. V was pared by 4 bases and J by 2 bases, with 17 bases between. CDR3 sequence reads: CASSSILKFPQETQYF. The CDR3 DNA is TGTGCCAGCAGTTCGATCCTCAAGTTCCCACAAGAGACCCAGTACTTC.

The chain recombines TRBV2 with TRBJ1-1; TRBD1 might be the D (5 bases). The germline V gene encodes CDR1 SNHLY and CDR2 FYNNEI. V was clipped by 4 bases and J by 5 bases, with 14 bases between them. CDR3 length: 14 residues. CDR3 region: CASSGGRAWTEAFF. The CDR3 DNA reads as TGTGCCAGCAGTGGGGGCAGGGCGTGGACTGAAGCTTTCTTT.

The V call is TRBV20-1, the J call TRBJ1-5; D remains unclear. Per germline, CDR1 DFQATT and CDR2 SNEGSKA (reference sequence). V was cut by 5 bases and J by 5 bases, with 13 bases left in between. CDR3 length: 13 residues. The CDR3 nucleotides read TGCAGTGCTGGAGGATATGGGGATCAGCCCCAGCATTTT. Translation gives CSAGGYGDQPQHF.

The chain joins TRBV6-5 to TRBJ1-6, with unresolved D. CDR3 size: 15 residues. Germline CDR1 and CDR2: MNHEY and SVGAGI. V gave up 7 bases and J gave up 9 bases, with 19 bases separating them. The CDR3: CASTGLAVRGSPLHF. The CDR3 DNA reads as TGTGCCAGCACCGGCCTCGCAGTAAGAGGTTCACCCCTCCACTTT.

The chain is built from TRBV27 and TRBJ1-6; D not certain. V was pared by 5 bases and J by 10 bases, with 15 bases between. The CDR3 is 14 residues long. From germline, CDR1 is MNHEY and CDR2 SMNVEV (reference sequence). The CDR3 DNA reads as TGTGCCAGCAGTCCACAGAGCCGGGCGTCACCCCTCCACTTT. Its protein product is CASSPQSRASPLHF.

This clonotype was counted a few times. The chain links TRBV12-3 or TRBV12-4 to TRBJ1-1; possible D gene TRBD1, 6 bases. The CDR3 consists of 13 residues. V shed 6 bases and J shed 4 bases, with 12 bases lying between them. CDR3 region: CASSQQGFTEAFF. CDR3 in DNA: TGTGCCAGCAGCCAACAGGGTTTCACTGAAGCTTTCTTT.

There are many counts of this clonotype. This chain joins TRBV7-2 and TRBJ1-1; maybe TRBD1 (5 bases). Germline V gene data show CDR1 as SGHTA and CDR2 as FQGNSA. V was pared by 2 bases and J by 1 base, with 14 bases between. The CDR3 covers 16 residues. The CDR3 DNA follows: TGTGCCAGCAGCTTATTTTGGGGTGGGGGGAACACTGAAGCTTTCTTT. Its protein product is CASSLFWGGGNTEAFF.

This clonotype was observed a handful of times. The chain combines TRBV7-8 with TRBJ1-4; D perhaps matches TRBD1 (5 bases). The ends were cut back, 1 base at V and 6 bases at J, with 9 bases in the middle. The length of the CDR3 is 14 residues. From germline, CDR1 is SGHVS and CDR2 FQNEAQ. CDR3 in amino acids: CASSLGREDEKLFF. DNA for the CDR3: TGTGCCAGCAGCTTAGGCAGGGAGGATGAAAAACTGTTTTTT.

V is TRBV5-5 and J is TRBJ2-1; tentative D call: TRBD1 (5 bases). V lost 1 base, J lost 8 bases, and 13 bases lay in between. From germline, CDR1 is SGHKS and CDR2 YYEKEE (reference sequence). CDR3 length: 14 amino acids. CDR3 coding DNA: TGTGCCAGCAGCTTGTTGGCAGGGCGGTATGAGCAGTTCTTC. This translates into CASSLLAGRYEQFF.

Many counts were recorded for this clonotype. This chain connects TRBV7-2 to TRBJ2-3; D is undetermined. The CDR3 is 12 residues long. CDR1 is SGHTA and CDR2 is FQGNSA in the germline V gene. V was clipped by 3 bases and J by 4 bases, with 5 bases between them. The CDR3 region is CASSFLSDTQYF. The DNA of the CDR3 is TGTGCCAGCAGCTTCTTGTCAGATACGCAGTATTTT.

The rearrangement joins TRBV7-6 to TRBJ1-5, with D perhaps TRBD1 (5 bases). The CDR3 is made up of 19 amino acids. With 1 base removed from V and 4 bases from J, the gap between germline ends came to 23 bases. The germline gives CDR1 SGHVS, CDR2 FNYEAQ. CDR3: CASSLVTGPLYFVNQPQHF. CDR3 sequence (DNA): TGTGCCAGCAGCTTAGTTACAGGTCCTTTGTATTTTGTAAATCAGCCCCAGCATTTT.

J is TRBJ1-1 and V is TRBV4-2; TRBD1 is a possible D gene (5 bases). There are 15 residues in the CDR3. The germline V gene encodes CDR1 LGHNA and CDR2 YNFKEQ. V lost 0 bases and J lost 2, with 10 bases in between. This CDR3 reads CASSQDRQGNTEAFF. The CDR3 DNA follows: TGTGCCAGCAGCCAAGATCGGCAGGGTAACACTGAAGCTTTCTTT.

V and J are TRBV6-2 or TRBV6-3 and TRBJ2-7; the D gene is possibly TRBD1 (6 bases). Germline assignment: CDR1 MNHEY and CDR2 SVGEGT. This CDR3 is built from 15 residues. V lost 4 bases and J lost 6, with 19 bases in between. The CDR3 DNA sequence: TGTGCCAGCAGTTCGCCGGGCAGGGGCGCTTCCGAGCAGTACTTC. Residues: CASSSPGRGASEQYF.

The V gene is TRBV7-3, the J gene TRBJ2-7; D is uncertain. CDR1 is SGHTA and CDR2 is FQGTGA in the germline V gene. The length of the CDR3 is 16 residues. V shed 5 bases and J shed 5 bases, with 22 bases lying between them. In DNA form, the CDR3 reads TGTGCCAGCAGCCCCCGCCCGGTGGGGATAGGCCACGAGCAGTACTTC. Residues: CASSPRPVGIGHEQYF.

The chain has TRBV6-1 and TRBJ2-5, with TRBD2 matching over 8 bases. The CDR3 has 13 residues. Germline trimming cut 6 bases from V and 4 bases from J; bases unmatched to any gene: 4. Germline V gene data show CDR1 as MNHNS and CDR2 as SASEGT. DNA for the CDR3: TGTGCCAGCAGAGTAGCGGGGCTAGAGACCCAGTACTTC. This translates into CASRVAGLETQYF.

V usage is TRBV12-3 or TRBV12-4 and J usage is TRBJ2-2; D is perhaps TRBD2 (6 bases). V was pared by 6 bases and J by 7 bases, with 21 bases between. This CDR3 region has 16 residues. The CDR3 loop reads CASRPPGLIWGGELFF. The CDR3 coding sequence is TGTGCCAGCAGACCCCCGGGACTGATTTGGGGCGGGGAGCTGTTTTTT.

V gene TRBV10-3 combines with J gene TRBJ1-1, with D hard to call. Germline assignment: CDR1 ENHRY and CDR2 SYGVKD. CDR3 size: 12 residues. The CDR3 nucleotides read TGTGGATGTGGTGACGCGAGCACTGAAGCTTTCTTT. Its protein product is CGCGDASTEAFF.